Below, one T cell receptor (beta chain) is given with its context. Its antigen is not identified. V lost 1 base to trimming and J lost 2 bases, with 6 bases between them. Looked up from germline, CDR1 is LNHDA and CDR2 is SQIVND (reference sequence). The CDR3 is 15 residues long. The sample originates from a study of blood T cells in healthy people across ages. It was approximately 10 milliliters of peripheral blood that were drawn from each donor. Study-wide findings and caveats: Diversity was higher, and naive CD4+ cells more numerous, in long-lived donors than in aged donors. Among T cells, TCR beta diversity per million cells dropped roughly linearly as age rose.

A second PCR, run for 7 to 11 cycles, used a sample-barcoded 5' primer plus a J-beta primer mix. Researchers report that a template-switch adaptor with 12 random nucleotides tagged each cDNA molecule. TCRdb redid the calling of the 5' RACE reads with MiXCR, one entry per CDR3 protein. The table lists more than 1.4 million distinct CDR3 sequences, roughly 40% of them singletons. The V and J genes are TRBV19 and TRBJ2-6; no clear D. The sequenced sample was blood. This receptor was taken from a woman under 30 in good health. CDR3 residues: CASSIVGPGANVLTF. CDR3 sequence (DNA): TGTGCCAGTAGTATAGTTGGCCCTGGGGCCAACGTCCTGACTTTC. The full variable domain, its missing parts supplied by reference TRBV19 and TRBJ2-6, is DGGITQSPKYLFRKEGQNVTLSCEQNLNHDAMYWYRQDPGQGLRLIYYSQIVNDFQKGDIAEGYSVSREKKESFPLTVTSAQKNPTAFYLCASSIVGPGANVLTFGAGSRLTVL.